Listed below are T cell receptor beta chains from one sample, sequenced in a study of response to subunit inactivated influenza vaccine. TCRdb re-analysed the RT-PCR reads in MiXCR, keeping a single row per CDR3 protein. The table includes about 160,000 distinct CDR3 sequences, about 10% detected once. Source: CD8+ T cells sorted from PBMCs, taken 23 to 25 months after vaccination. Receptors originate from a man aged 50-75 years who received an inactivated influenza vaccine. CDR3s include the opening cysteine and the closing phenylalanine or tryptophan. The D gene is left open where the match is weak. Rows give clone size only sometimes, using once, few, many, or a class for an expanded clone.

clone_size: -
v_call: TRBV29-1
j_call: TRBJ2-5
d_call: -
cdr3_nt: TGCAGCGTTGTAGGTCAGCAAGAGACCCAGTACTTC
cdr3_aa: CSVVGQQETQYF

clone_size: -
v_call: TRBV19
j_call: TRBJ2-1
d_call: TRBD2
cdr3_nt: TGTGCCAGTAGCGACGAAGGGGCGGGGGTCAATGAGCAGTTCTTC
cdr3_aa: CASSDEGAGVNEQFF

clone_size: few
v_call: TRBV4-3
j_call: TRBJ2-6
d_call: -
cdr3_nt: TGCGCCAGCAGCCAAGTCACCTCTGGGGCCAACGTCCTGACTTTC
cdr3_aa: CASSQVTSGANVLTF

clone_size: many
v_call: TRBV9
j_call: TRBJ1-1
d_call: TRBD1
cdr3_nt: TGTGCCAGCAGCGTAGCTGGGACAGGGGCCACTGAAGCTTTCTTT
cdr3_aa: CASSVAGTGATEAFF

clone_size: few
v_call: TRBV27
j_call: TRBJ1-1
d_call: -
cdr3_nt: TGTGCCAGCAGTTTGGCTCAGCCGGGGGTAACTGAAGCTTTCTTT
cdr3_aa: CASSLAQPGVTEAFF

clone_size: -
v_call: TRBV29-1
j_call: TRBJ1-2
d_call: -
cdr3_nt: TGCAGCGTTGAAAGTGTGTATGGCTACACCTTC
cdr3_aa: CSVESVYGYTF

clone_size: few
v_call: TRBV29-1
j_call: TRBJ2-2
d_call: -
cdr3_nt: TGCAGCGTTGAATTAGTGACAGAAAACACCGGGGAGCTGTTTTTT
cdr3_aa: CSVELVTENTGELFF

clone_size: many
v_call: TRBV15
j_call: TRBJ2-7
d_call: TRBD1
cdr3_nt: TGTGCCACCAGCACAGGGACAGGGGTCTACGAGCAGTACTTC
cdr3_aa: CATSTGTGVYEQYF

clone_size: -
v_call: TRBV6-1
j_call: TRBJ1-5
d_call: TRBD1
cdr3_nt: TGTGCCAGCAGCCCGACAGGGTTTAGCAATCAGCCCCAGCATTTT
cdr3_aa: CASSPTGFSNQPQHF

clone_size: -
v_call: TRBV4-3
j_call: TRBJ2-2
d_call: -
cdr3_nt: TGCGCCAGCAGCCAAGATCTCACCTCGGGCCTTAGGCCCGGGGAGCTGTTTTTT
cdr3_aa: CASSQDLTSGLRPGELFF

clone_size: few
v_call: TRBV14
j_call: TRBJ1-6
d_call: -
cdr3_nt: TGTGCCAGCAGCCAAGAGGCGGCTCGGAATTCACCCCTCCACTTT
cdr3_aa: CASSQEAARNSPLHF

clone_size: -
v_call: TRBV5-1
j_call: TRBJ1-2
d_call: TRBD1
cdr3_nt: TGCGCCAGCAGCCAGACAGGGGGCGGCTATGGCTACACCTTC
cdr3_aa: CASSQTGGGYGYTF

clone_size: -
v_call: TRBV10-3
j_call: TRBJ2-5
d_call: -
cdr3_nt: TGTGCCATCAGTGATCCTTGGGTTAGCGAGACCCAGTACTTC
cdr3_aa: CAISDPWVSETQYF

clone_size: few
v_call: TRBV2
j_call: TRBJ1-2
d_call: -
cdr3_nt: TGTGCCACCCCTATGGGGCAGGGATTGAACTATGGCTACACCTTC
cdr3_aa: CATPMGQGLNYGYTF

clone_size: many
v_call: TRBV4-3
j_call: TRBJ2-1
d_call: -
cdr3_nt: TGCGCCAGCAGCCAAGATACGGGGCGCTCCTACAATGAGCAGTTCTTC
cdr3_aa: CASSQDTGRSYNEQFF

clone_size: many
v_call: TRBV11-2
j_call: TRBJ1-1
d_call: -
cdr3_nt: TGTGCCAGCAGCTTGGCGTTCGTTCGGGGCACTGAAGCTTTCTTT
cdr3_aa: CASSLAFVRGTEAFF

clone_size: many
v_call: TRBV6-5
j_call: TRBJ2-2
d_call: -
cdr3_nt: TGTGCCAGCAGTTTGGGGGTCTTAAACACCGGGGAGCTGTTTTTT
cdr3_aa: CASSLGVLNTGELFF

clone_size: -
v_call: TRBV7-9
j_call: TRBJ2-7
d_call: -
cdr3_nt: TGTGCCAGCAGCTTAGCGCCTCAGGGGAAGACCGAGCAGTACTTC
cdr3_aa: CASSLAPQGKTEQYF

clone_size: many
v_call: TRBV5-4
j_call: TRBJ2-3
d_call: -
cdr3_nt: TGTGCCAGCAGCTTTACGGAACGAGATACGCAGTATTTT
cdr3_aa: CASSFTERDTQYF

clone_size: -
v_call: TRBV6-2/TRBV6-3
j_call: TRBJ2-1
d_call: TRBD1
cdr3_nt: TGTGCCAGCAGGACCTACAGGGGCCACAATGAGCAGTTCTTC
cdr3_aa: CASRTYRGHNEQFF

clone_size: -
v_call: TRBV28
j_call: TRBJ2-2
d_call: -
cdr3_nt: TGTGCCAGCAGTTTAGGGTGGGAGGCCAACACCGGGGAGCTGTTTTTT
cdr3_aa: CASSLGWEANTGELFF

clone_size: -
v_call: TRBV7-2
j_call: TRBJ2-1
d_call: TRBD1
cdr3_nt: TGTGCCAGCAGCTTAAGTGGGACAGGGGTCTACAATGAGCAGTTCTTC
cdr3_aa: CASSLSGTGVYNEQFF

clone_size: few
v_call: TRBV3-1
j_call: TRBJ1-5
d_call: TRBD1
cdr3_nt: TGTGCCAGCAGCCATTCACCGGGACAGGGTTTCGGCAATCAGCCCCAGCATTTT
cdr3_aa: CASSHSPGQGFGNQPQHF

clone_size: few
v_call: TRBV24-1
j_call: TRBJ2-2
d_call: -
cdr3_nt: TGTGCCACCAGTGATAAGCTATACACCGGGGAGCTGTTTTTT
cdr3_aa: CATSDKLYTGELFF

clone_size: many
v_call: TRBV29-1
j_call: TRBJ1-2
d_call: -
cdr3_nt: TGCAGCGTTGAAGCGTTTGGGGGGGACTATGGCTACACCTTC
cdr3_aa: CSVEAFGGDYGYTF

clone_size: few
v_call: TRBV4-3
j_call: TRBJ2-3
d_call: -
cdr3_nt: TGCGCCAGCAGCCAGGATCAGGAATACACAGATACGCAGTATTTT
cdr3_aa: CASSQDQEYTDTQYF

clone_size: -
v_call: TRBV20-1
j_call: TRBJ1-5
d_call: -
cdr3_nt: TGCAGTGCTAGGAATAGCAATCAGCCCCAGCATTTT
cdr3_aa: CSARNSNQPQHF

clone_size: -
v_call: TRBV27
j_call: TRBJ2-7
d_call: -
cdr3_nt: TGTGCCAGCAGTCCCTTGATGGGAGGCGAGCAGTACTTC
cdr3_aa: CASSPLMGGEQYF

clone_size: few
v_call: TRBV27
j_call: TRBJ2-7
d_call: TRBD2
cdr3_nt: TGTGCCAGCAGTCCCCATCGCTCACTAGCGGGAGGGCCCTACGAGCAGTACTTC
cdr3_aa: CASSPHRSLAGGPYEQYF

clone_size: -
v_call: TRBV20-1
j_call: TRBJ2-1
d_call: -
cdr3_nt: TGCAGTGCCGAGGGGGAGGTGAGATCCTACAATGAGCAGTTCTTC
cdr3_aa: CSAEGEVRSYNEQFF

clone_size: many
v_call: TRBV29-1
j_call: TRBJ2-1
d_call: -
cdr3_nt: TGCAGCGTTGCAGGAGGGGAGCAGTTCTTC
cdr3_aa: CSVAGGEQFF

clone_size: few
v_call: TRBV10-2
j_call: TRBJ2-7
d_call: TRBD1
cdr3_nt: TGCGCCAGCAGTGAGCGGGGGACAGGACTCGAGCAGTACTTC
cdr3_aa: CASSERGTGLEQYF

clone_size: few
v_call: TRBV6-1
j_call: TRBJ2-7
d_call: TRBD1
cdr3_nt: TGTGCCAGCGAAACAGGGGGCCTTGGCTTTTTGCACGAGCAGTACTTC
cdr3_aa: CASETGGLGFLHEQYF

clone_size: many
v_call: TRBV5-1
j_call: TRBJ2-3
d_call: -
cdr3_nt: TGCGCCAGCAGCCCGGGGCCTAGCATCACAGATACGCAGTATTTT
cdr3_aa: CASSPGPSITDTQYF

clone_size: few
v_call: TRBV27
j_call: TRBJ2-7
d_call: TRBD2
cdr3_nt: TGTGCCAGCGGACTAGCGGGAAGTTACGAGCAGTACTTC
cdr3_aa: CASGLAGSYEQYF

clone_size: many
v_call: TRBV4-1
j_call: TRBJ2-1
d_call: -
cdr3_nt: TGCGCCAGCAGCCGCCTCGACAGATACTACAATGAGCAGTTCTTC
cdr3_aa: CASSRLDRYYNEQFF

clone_size: -
v_call: TRBV2
j_call: TRBJ2-1
d_call: TRBD2
cdr3_nt: TGTGCCAGCATACCGGGACTAGCGACTCTCTCCCGGCATGAGCAGTTCTTC
cdr3_aa: CASIPGLATLSRHEQFF

clone_size: -
v_call: TRBV7-2
j_call: TRBJ2-1
d_call: TRBD2
cdr3_nt: TGTGCCAGCAGGGATAGCGGGGCCTACAATGAGCAGTTCTTC
cdr3_aa: CASRDSGAYNEQFF

clone_size: few
v_call: TRBV4-1
j_call: TRBJ2-1
d_call: TRBD2
cdr3_nt: TGCGCCAGCAGCCCGCGGCTAGCGGGCCACAATGAGCAGTTCTTC
cdr3_aa: CASSPRLAGHNEQFF

clone_size: -
v_call: TRBV7-8
j_call: TRBJ2-3
d_call: TRBD1
cdr3_nt: TGTGCCAGCAGCGAAACAGGGGGCGAGGCAGATACGCAGTATTTT
cdr3_aa: CASSETGGEADTQYF

clone_size: few
v_call: TRBV7-8
j_call: TRBJ2-1
d_call: -
cdr3_nt: TGTGCCAGCAGCTCCGAAATCAGCTCCTACAATGAGCAGTTCTTC
cdr3_aa: CASSSEISSYNEQFF

clone_size: few
v_call: TRBV7-2
j_call: TRBJ2-3
d_call: -
cdr3_nt: TGTGCCAGCAGCCTGTGGACACAGAGCACAGATACGCAGTATTTT
cdr3_aa: CASSLWTQSTDTQYF

clone_size: few
v_call: TRBV6-1
j_call: TRBJ1-4
d_call: -
cdr3_nt: TGTGCCAGCAGCCCCTACAGGGTACCTAATGAAAAACTGTTTTTT
cdr3_aa: CASSPYRVPNEKLFF

clone_size: -
v_call: TRBV11-2
j_call: TRBJ1-2
d_call: -
cdr3_nt: TGTGCCAGCAGCCCCCTCCCTCCCGGCGGAGGCTACACCTTC
cdr3_aa: CASSPLPPGGGYTF

clone_size: few
v_call: TRBV7-3
j_call: TRBJ2-6
d_call: -
cdr3_nt: TGTGCCAGCAGCATCACAGGGGGGGCGTACTCTGGGGCCAACGTCCTGACTTTC
cdr3_aa: CASSITGGAYSGANVLTF

clone_size: few
v_call: TRBV5-5
j_call: TRBJ1-2
d_call: TRBD1
cdr3_nt: TGTGCCAGCAGCGTCGACAGGGCCATTAACTATGGCTACACCTTC
cdr3_aa: CASSVDRAINYGYTF